What follows are 31 T cell receptor beta chains derived from one specimen sequenced in a study of CD8 T cells in Susac syndrome. About 0.45 to 1 ug RNA was reverse transcribed with random hexamers. TCRdb processed the immunoSEQ multiplex PCR reads anew with MiXCR; each CDR3 protein has one entry. In the table there are almost 450,000 distinct CDR3 sequences, approximately 89% of which are singletons. The sequencing sample was made of CD8+ T cells from PBMCs. These TCRs come from a human donor with multiple sclerosis.

The chain links TRBV15 to TRBJ1-4, with 8 nucleotides matching TRBD1. Trimming at V came to 9 bases and at J to 0 bases, leaving 15 bases not matched to a gene. Germline V gene sequence: CDR1 LNHNV, CDR2 YYDKDF (reference sequence). The CDR3 runs 18 residues. The CDR3 DNA is TGTGCCACTCGAATGCAGGGGGCGGGGGACGCAACTAATGAAAAACTGTTTTTT. Translated: CATRMQGAGDATNEKLFF.

The chain links TRBV7-6 to TRBJ1-3; D is uncertain. The CDR3 is 14 amino acids. The V gene's germline CDR1 is SGHVS and CDR2 FNYEAQ. V lost 1 base to trimming and J lost 4 bases, with 8 bases between them. CDR3 DNA: TGTGCCAGCAGCTTAGAGAGTAGCGGAAACACCATATATTTT. Translated, it gives CASSLESSGNTIYF.

The V gene is TRBV20-1, the J gene TRBJ1-2; no firm D call. Trimming removed 6 bases at V and 3 bases at J, with 17 bases between. The CDR3 is 14 amino acids. Germline V gene lookup returns CDR1 DFQATT and CDR2 SNEGSKA (reference sequence). The CDR3 bases are TGCAGTGCCCACGGCCCAGACACCGACTATGGCTACACCTTC. This encodes CSAHGPDTDYGYTF.

The rearrangement links TRBV6-1 to TRBJ2-7, with D possibly being TRBD1 or TRBD2 (5 bases each). CDR1 and CDR2 from the germline V gene are MNHNS and SASEGT. V gave up 5 bases and J gave up 2 bases, with 19 bases separating them. The CDR3 spans 16 residues. CDR3 protein: CASSPLGTELAYEQYF. For the CDR3, the DNA is TGTGCCAGCAGTCCCCTAGGGACCGAGCTCGCCTACGAGCAGTACTTC.

V usage is TRBV6-1 and J usage is TRBJ1-1; weak D call: TRBD1 (5 bases). Germline lookup yields CDR1 MNHNS and CDR2 SASEGT. Trimming left V 5 bases short and J 0 bases short, with 13 bases between. This CDR3 contains 15 residues. The DNA for the CDR3 is TGTGCCAGCAGTCCGTCGACAGCAATGAACACTGAAGCTTTCTTT. This translates into CASSPSTAMNTEAFF.

This chain connects TRBV4-1 to TRBJ2-1, with D possibly being TRBD2 (6 bases). The V end lost 0 bases, the J end lost 3 bases, and 12 bases lay between the germline ends. This CDR3 is 16 amino acids long. Per germline, CDR1 MGHRA and CDR2 YSYEKL. The CDR3: CASSQDRGLLYNEQFF. CDR3 nucleotide sequence: TGCGCCAGCAGCCAAGATCGGGGACTTCTCTACAATGAGCAGTTCTTC.

V and J are TRBV10-2 and TRBJ2-5; D unclear. Germline V lookup: CDR1 WSHSY, CDR2 SAAADI. The CDR3 covers 14 residues. V lost 2 bases, J lost 4 bases, and 11 bases lay in between. CDR3 sequence: CASSESNLGETQYF. The DNA of the CDR3 is TGCGCCAGCAGTGAGAGTAATCTCGGAGAGACCCAGTACTTC.

The chain combines TRBV20-1 with TRBJ2-1; 8 positions match TRBD2. Per germline, CDR1 DFQATT and CDR2 SNEGSKA (reference sequence). This CDR3 is 15 amino acids long. The V and J ends lost 0 bases and 8 bases, in that order; junction bases with no gene match: 9. The CDR3 coding sequence is TGCAGTGCTAGAGATATGAGCGGGAGTGCGGATGAGCAGTTCTTC. The encoded protein is CSARDMSGSADEQFF.

The CDR3 DNA reads TGTGCCAGCGGGGCACCGAACACCGGGGAGCTGTTTTTT. It encodes CASGAPNTGELFF. V and J are TRBV7-6 and TRBJ2-2; TRBD1 is a possible D gene (5 bases). V was clipped by 8 bases and J by 0 bases, with 7 bases between them. From germline, CDR1 is SGHVS and CDR2 FNYEAQ. The CDR3 is 13 residues long.

This clonotype was detected only once. The chain carries TRBV30 and TRBJ2-5, with D hard to call. Trimming took off 0 bases at V and 4 bases at J, with 12 bases between the two ends. This CDR3 is 14 amino acids long. In germline, CDR1 is GTSNPN, CDR2 SVGIG (reference sequence). In nucleotides, the CDR3 is TGTGCCTGGAGTGTACTGGGGTTGGTAGAGACCCAGTACTTC. Translation gives CAWSVLGLVETQYF.

V is TRBV4-1 and J is TRBJ2-7, with TRBD2 identical over 8 bases. The CDR3 totals 17 residues. Germline-derived CDR1 and CDR2 are MGHRA and YSYEKL. Trimming took 6 bases from V and 1 from J; bases not matched to a gene: 14. CDR3 DNA sequence: TGCGCCAGCAGAGCCCTAGCTCCCACTAGCGGTTCCTACGAGCAGTACTTC. Amino acids: CASRALAPTSGSYEQYF.

CDR3 coding DNA: TGCGCCAGCAGGGACTCTTCTGCCTACGAGCAGTACTTC. As protein: CASRDSSAYEQYF. The J gene is TRBJ2-7, the V gene TRBV5-1, with TRBD2 as a possible D gene (5 bases). CDR3 length: 13 amino acids. V was cut by 5 bases and J by 2 bases, with 11 bases left in between. The germline V gene encodes CDR1 SGHRS and CDR2 YFSETQ.

In its sample, this clonotype was seen a few times. The rearrangement joins TRBV28 to TRBJ2-2; either TRBD1 or TRBD2 may supply D (5 bases each). The V and J ends lost 4 bases and 1 base respectively, with 7 bases between them. CDR1 is MDHEN, CDR2 SYDVKM, per germline. The CDR3 runs to 14 residues. The CDR3 DNA is TGTGCCAGCAGTTCGGGACGGAACACCGGGGAGCTGTTTTTT. Protein sequence: CASSSGRNTGELFF.

This clonotype has only one observation. CDR3 DNA sequence: TGTGCCAGCAGCTTAGCCCGGACAGGGGCGAACACCGGGGAGCTGTTTTTT. Amino acid sequence: CASSLARTGANTGELFF. The rearrangement links TRBV7-7 to TRBJ2-2; 9 nucleotides line up with TRBD1. Germline V CDR1 and CDR2: SSHAT, FNYEAQ (reference sequence). After removal of 0 bases from V and 0 bases from J, the junction contained 2 bases not matched to a gene. This CDR3 contains 17 residues.

The J gene is TRBJ1-2, the V gene TRBV5-4; 7 bases match TRBD1. The V gene end was trimmed by 3 bases and the J gene end by 2 bases; junction bases not matched to a gene: 4. Germline V lookup: CDR1 SGHNT, CDR2 YYREEE (reference sequence). The CDR3 has 14 amino acids. The CDR3 sequence is CASSSLQGNYGYTF. In DNA form, the CDR3 reads TGTGCCAGCAGCTCCCTACAGGGGAACTATGGCTACACCTTC.

This chain uses TRBV29-1 with TRBJ1-1; D call uncertain. The CDR3 spans 13 residues. The V end was cut by 0 bases, the J end by 3 bases, with 8 bases between. The V gene's germline CDR1 is SQVTM and CDR2 ANQGSEA. CDR3 DNA sequence: TGCAGCGTTGAAGATTTGCAGGACACTGAAGCTTTCTTT. This codes for CSVEDLQDTEAFF.

The chain carries TRBV27 and TRBJ2-7; 7 nucleotides align to TRBD1. Germline lookup yields CDR1 MNHEY and CDR2 SMNVEV (reference sequence). Losses at the gene ends were 4 bases for V and 3 bases for J; bases not matched to a gene: 6. The CDR3 is 14 amino acids. The CDR3 DNA sequence: TGTGCCAGCAGTTCAGGACAGGCCGGCTACGAGCAGTACTTC. This sequence encodes CASSSGQAGYEQYF.

The chain couples TRBV6-4 to TRBJ2-2; 7 nucleotides agree with TRBD1. Germline assignment: CDR1 MRHNA and CDR2 SNTAGT. CDR3 length: 14 amino acids. Unmatched junction bases numbered 3, after V lost 5 bases and J lost 3 bases. The CDR3 bases are TGTGCCAGCAGTACGGGGACAGACACCGGGGAGCTGTTTTTT. Its translation is CASSTGTDTGELFF.

The rearrangement uses TRBV27 and TRBJ2-3; D may be TRBD1 (6 bases). Germline loops: CDR1 MNHEY, CDR2 SMNVEV (reference sequence). Trimming removed 4 bases at V and 1 base at J, with 12 bases between. CDR3 size: 15 residues. DNA for the CDR3: TGTGCCAGCAGTTACGCGGACAGCCGCACAGATACGCAGTATTTT. It specifies CASSYADSRTDTQYF.

The chain combines TRBV29-1 with TRBJ2-7; 9 nucleotides agree with TRBD1. Germline V lookup: CDR1 SQVTM, CDR2 ANQGSEA. V lost 1 base to trimming and J lost 2 bases; unmatched junction nucleotides: 6. CDR3 length equals 15 residues. Here the CDR3 reads CSVEATTGGPYEQYF. Written as DNA, the CDR3 is TGCAGCGTTGAAGCTACGACAGGGGGTCCCTACGAGCAGTACTTC.

The rearrangement joins TRBV4-1 to TRBJ2-1, with 11 bases matching TRBD1. The trim removed 3 bases at V and 3 bases at J, leaving 7 bases unmatched. The CDR3 totals 17 residues. CDR1 is MGHRA and CDR2 is YSYEKL in the germline V gene. CDR3 nucleotides: TGCGCCAGCAGCCAGGTCCCCGGGACAGGGGGCTACAATGAGCAGTTCTTC. Amino acid sequence: CASSQVPGTGGYNEQFF.

The rearrangement links TRBV11-2 to TRBJ2-7, with a possible D match to TRBD1 (6 bases). Germline V gives CDR1 SGHAT, CDR2 FQNNGV. Trimming took 3 bases from V and 5 from J, leaving 14 bases between them. The CDR3 consists of 14 residues. In nucleotides, the CDR3 is TGTGCCAGCAGCTTGGTTTGGGGGCAGCACGAGCAGTACTTC. It is translated as CASSLVWGQHEQYF. Supplemented by reference TRBV11-2 and TRBJ2-7, the full variable domain reads EAGVAQSPRYKIIEKRQSVAFWCNPISGHATLYWYQQILGQGPKLLIQFQNNGVVDDSQLPKDRFSAERLKGVDSTLKIQPAKLEDSAVYLCASSLVWGQHEQYFGPGTRLTVT.

This chain links TRBV29-1 with TRBJ2-5; 7 bases line up with TRBD2. Germline V lookup: CDR1 SQVTM, CDR2 ANQGSEA. The V segment lost 0 bases and the J segment 5 bases; nucleotides outside the gene matches: 6. The CDR3 is made up of 14 amino acids. The CDR3 sequence is CSVEDETSSETQYF. In DNA form, the CDR3 reads TGCAGCGTTGAAGATGAGACTAGCAGCGAGACCCAGTACTTC.

The chain carries TRBV11-3 and TRBJ2-3; no definite D call. The germline gives CDR1 SGHNT, CDR2 YENEEA. V dropped 3 bases and J dropped 6 bases, with 10 bases sitting between them. The CDR3 sequence is 13 residues long. CDR3 in DNA: TGTGCCAGCAGCTTGATGGCGCCTGATACGCAGTATTTT. Its translation is CASSLMAPDTQYF.

In this sample, this clonotype turned up a few times. This chain joins TRBV4-1 and TRBJ2-7, with TRBD2 identical over 7 bases. Germline V gives CDR1 MGHRA, CDR2 YSYEKL. The V gene end was trimmed by 5 bases and the J gene end by 6 bases; junction bases not matched to a gene: 10. The CDR3 is 14 amino acids. The CDR3 loop reads CASSSVGLGLEQYF. CDR3 in DNA: TGCGCCAGCAGCTCCGTTGGACTAGGCCTCGAGCAGTACTTC.

The chain is built from TRBV27 and TRBJ1-1, with 7 nucleotides matching TRBD1. V was pared by 6 bases and J by 2 bases, with 6 bases of the junction left unmatched. Per the germline V gene, CDR1 is MNHEY and CDR2 is SMNVEV (reference sequence). The length of the CDR3 is 14 residues. The CDR3, as DNA: TGTGCCAGCAGATGGACAGGCAGTAACACTGAAGCTTTCTTT. This translates into CASRWTGSNTEAFF.

The V and J genes are TRBV11-3 and TRBJ2-7, with D perhaps TRBD2 (5 bases). Trimming removed 1 base at V and 2 bases at J, with 6 bases between. The CDR3 totals 13 residues. Germline V gene sequence: CDR1 SGHNT, CDR2 YENEEA. Written as DNA, the CDR3 is TGTGCCAGCAGCTTAGGGGAGACCTACGAGCAGTACTTC. Encoded protein: CASSLGETYEQYF.

This chain links TRBV2 with TRBJ1-2; maybe TRBD1 (5 bases). This CDR3 region has 10 residues. Germline loops: CDR1 SNHLY, CDR2 FYNNEI. Trimming took off 6 bases at V and 12 bases at J, with 11 bases between the two ends. CDR3 coding DNA: TGTGCCAGCAGGGGGGTTTCCAACACCTTC. It codes for CASRGVSNTF.

The rearrangement joins TRBV5-1 to TRBJ2-1; weak D call: TRBD1 (6 bases). Trimming removed 3 bases at V and 3 bases at J, with 19 bases between. In germline, CDR1 is SGHRS, CDR2 YFSETQ. The CDR3 is made up of 17 amino acids. CDR3: CASSSYKGTGNYNEQFF. The CDR3 DNA is TGCGCCAGCAGCTCCTATAAGGGAACAGGGAACTACAATGAGCAGTTCTTC.

The V gene is TRBV6-1, the J gene TRBJ2-3; 8 bases fit TRBD1. From germline, CDR1 is MNHNS and CDR2 SASEGT. J gave up 0 bases and V 11 bases, and 7 bases lay outside the gene matches. The CDR3 is 14 residues long. CDR3 loop: CAGGDRTSTDTQYF. The CDR3 DNA is TGTGCCGGTGGGGACAGGACTAGCACAGATACGCAGTATTTT.

The chain is built from TRBV12-5 and TRBJ2-2, with no clear D. The CDR3 spans 15 residues. V was shortened by 5 bases and J by 1 base, with 11 bases between the two germline ends. The germline V gene has CDR1 LGHNT and CDR2 FRNRAP. CDR3 protein: CASGPPSRNTGELFF. Written as DNA, the CDR3 is TGTGCTAGTGGTCCCCCAAGCAGGAACACCGGGGAGCTGTTTTTT.